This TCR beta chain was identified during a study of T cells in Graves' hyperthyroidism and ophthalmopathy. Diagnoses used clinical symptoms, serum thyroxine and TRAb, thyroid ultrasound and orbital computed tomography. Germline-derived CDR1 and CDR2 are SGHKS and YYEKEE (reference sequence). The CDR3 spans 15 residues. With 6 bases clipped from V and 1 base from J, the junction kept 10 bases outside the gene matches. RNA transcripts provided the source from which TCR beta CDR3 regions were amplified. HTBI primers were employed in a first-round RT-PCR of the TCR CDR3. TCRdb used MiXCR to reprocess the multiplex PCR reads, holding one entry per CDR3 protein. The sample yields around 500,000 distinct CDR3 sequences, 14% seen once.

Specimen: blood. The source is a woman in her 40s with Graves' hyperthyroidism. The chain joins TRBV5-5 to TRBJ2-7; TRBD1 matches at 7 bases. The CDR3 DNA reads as TGTGCCAGCATCCCGTCCTGGGACAGTTCCTACGAGCAGTACTTC. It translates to CASIPSWDSSYEQYF. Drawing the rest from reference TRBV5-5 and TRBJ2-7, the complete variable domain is DAGVTQSPTHLIKTRGQQVTLRCSPISGHKSVSWYQQVLGQGPQFIFQYYEKEERGRGNFPDRFSARQFPNYSSELNVNALLLGDSALYLCASIPSWDSSYEQYFGPGTRLTVT.